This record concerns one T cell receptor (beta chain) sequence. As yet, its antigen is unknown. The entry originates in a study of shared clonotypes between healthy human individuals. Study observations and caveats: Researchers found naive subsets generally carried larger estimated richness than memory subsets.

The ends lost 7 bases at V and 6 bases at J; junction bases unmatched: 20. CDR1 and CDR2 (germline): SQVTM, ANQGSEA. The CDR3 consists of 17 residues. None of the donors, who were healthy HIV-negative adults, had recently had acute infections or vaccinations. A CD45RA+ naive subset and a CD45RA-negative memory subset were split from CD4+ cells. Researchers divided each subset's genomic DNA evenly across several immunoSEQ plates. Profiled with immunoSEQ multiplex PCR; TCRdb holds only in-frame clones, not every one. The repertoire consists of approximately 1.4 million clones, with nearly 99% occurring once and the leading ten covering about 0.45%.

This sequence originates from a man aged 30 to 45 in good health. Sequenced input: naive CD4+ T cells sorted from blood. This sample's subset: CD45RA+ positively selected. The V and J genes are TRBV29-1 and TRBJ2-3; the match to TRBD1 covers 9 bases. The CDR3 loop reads CSAAVPGQGYSGDTQYF. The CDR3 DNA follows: TGCAGCGCAGCCGTCCCGGGACAGGGTTACTCGGGTGATACGCAGTATTTT.